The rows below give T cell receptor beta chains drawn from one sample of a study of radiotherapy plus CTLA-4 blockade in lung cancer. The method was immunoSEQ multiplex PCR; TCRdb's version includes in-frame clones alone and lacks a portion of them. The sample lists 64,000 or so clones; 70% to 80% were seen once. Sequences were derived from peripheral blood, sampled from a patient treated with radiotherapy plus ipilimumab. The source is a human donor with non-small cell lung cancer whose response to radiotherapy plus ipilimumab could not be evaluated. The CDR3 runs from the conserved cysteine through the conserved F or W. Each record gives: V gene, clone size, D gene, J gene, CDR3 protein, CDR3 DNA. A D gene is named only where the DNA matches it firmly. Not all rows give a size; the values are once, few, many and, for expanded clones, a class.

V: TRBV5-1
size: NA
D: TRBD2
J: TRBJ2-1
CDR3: CASSLELAGYNEQFF
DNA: TGCGCCAGCAGCTTGGAGCTAGCGGGATACAATGAGCAGTTCTTC

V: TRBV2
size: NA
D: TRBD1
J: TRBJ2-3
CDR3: CASLRTGGAVDTQYF
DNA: TGTGCCAGCCTTCGGACAGGGGGCGCAGTAGATACGCAGTATTTT

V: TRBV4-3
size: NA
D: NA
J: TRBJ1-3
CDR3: CASSGLRSGNTIYF
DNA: TGCGCCAGCAGCGGACTGCGCTCTGGAAACACCATATATTTT

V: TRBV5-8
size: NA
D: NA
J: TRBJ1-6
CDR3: CASSLEGANSPLHF
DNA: TGTGCCAGCAGCTTGGAAGGGGCAAATTCACCCCTCCACTTT

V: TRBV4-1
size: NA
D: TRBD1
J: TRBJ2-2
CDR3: CASSQVLGQGHTGELFF
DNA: TGCGCCAGCAGCCAAGTATTAGGACAGGGTCACACCGGGGAGCTGTTTTTT

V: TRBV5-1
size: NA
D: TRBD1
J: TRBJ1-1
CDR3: CASSLRQGRDTEAFF
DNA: TGCGCCAGCAGCTTGAGACAGGGCCGGGACACTGAAGCTTTCTTT

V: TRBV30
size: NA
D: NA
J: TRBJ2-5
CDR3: CAGRVQETQYF
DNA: TGTGCCGGCAGGGTCCAAGAGACCCAGTACTTC

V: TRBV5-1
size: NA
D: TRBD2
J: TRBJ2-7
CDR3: CASSLKQTSQTYEQYF
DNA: TGCGCCAGCAGCCTAAAACAGACTAGCCAGACCTACGAGCAGTACTTC

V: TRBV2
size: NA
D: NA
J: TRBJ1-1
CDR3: CASSASTLWYGNTEAFF
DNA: TGTGCCAGCAGTGCTTCTACTCTGTGGTATGGGAACACTGAAGCTTTCTTT

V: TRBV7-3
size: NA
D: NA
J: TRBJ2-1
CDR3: CASSPWKASSYNEQFF
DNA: TGTGCCAGCAGCCCATGGAAAGCGAGCTCCTACAATGAGCAGTTCTTC

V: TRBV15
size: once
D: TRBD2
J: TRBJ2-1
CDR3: CATSRDLSGGDEQFF
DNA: TGTGCCACCAGCAGAGATTTATCTGGGGGGGATGAGCAGTTCTTC

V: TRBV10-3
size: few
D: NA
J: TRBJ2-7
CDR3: CAIRDYGGQYF
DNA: TGTGCCATCAGAGACTACGGGGGGCAGTACTTC

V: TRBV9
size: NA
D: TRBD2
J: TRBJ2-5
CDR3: CASSSEVAGVAQYF
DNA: TGTGCCAGCAGCTCAGAAGTAGCGGGGGTGGCCCAGTACTTC

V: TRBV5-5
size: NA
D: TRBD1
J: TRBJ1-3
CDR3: CASSYETGGSTGNTIYF
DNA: TGTGCCAGCAGTTACGAAACAGGGGGCTCAACTGGAAACACCATATATTTT

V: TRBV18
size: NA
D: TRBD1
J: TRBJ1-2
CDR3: CASSPPWTGEPYGYTF
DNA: TGTGCCAGCTCACCACCCTGGACAGGGGAGCCGTATGGCTACACCTTC

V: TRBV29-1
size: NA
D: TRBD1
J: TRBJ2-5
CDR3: CSVEDRQGAQETQYF
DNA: TGCAGCGTTGAAGATCGACAGGGGGCCCAAGAGACCCAGTACTTC

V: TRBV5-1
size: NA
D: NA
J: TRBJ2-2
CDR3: CASSPSLAANTGELFF
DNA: TGCGCCAGCAGCCCATCCCTAGCAGCGAACACCGGGGAGCTGTTTTTT

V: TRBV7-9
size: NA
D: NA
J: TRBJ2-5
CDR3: CASSGQGICETQYF
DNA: TGTGCCAGCAGCGGACAAGGGATCTGCGAGACCCAGTACTTC

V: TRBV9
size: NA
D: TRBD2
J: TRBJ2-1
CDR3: CASTKSPAGGGNEQFF
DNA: TGTGCCAGCACCAAATCCCCAGCGGGGGGAGGGAATGAGCAGTTCTTC

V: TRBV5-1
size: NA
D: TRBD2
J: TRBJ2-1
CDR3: CASSPGLVGEQFF
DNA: TGCGCCAGCAGCCCGGGACTAGTTGGGGAGCAGTTCTTC

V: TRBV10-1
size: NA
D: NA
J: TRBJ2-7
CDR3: CASSENSWGVDEQYF
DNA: TGCGCCAGCAGTGAGAACTCCTGGGGGGTTGACGAGCAGTACTTC

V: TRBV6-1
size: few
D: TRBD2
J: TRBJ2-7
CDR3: CASTSGGLISPYF
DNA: TGTGCCAGCACCAGCGGGGGGCTCATATCCCCGTACTTC

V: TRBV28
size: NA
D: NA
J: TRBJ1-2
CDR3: CASSLASFNYGYTF
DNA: TGTGCCAGCAGTTTAGCCAGTTTTAACTATGGCTACACCTTC

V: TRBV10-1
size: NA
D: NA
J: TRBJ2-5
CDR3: CASSDYRNQETQYF
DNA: TGCGCCAGCAGTGACTACAGGAACCAAGAGACCCAGTACTTC

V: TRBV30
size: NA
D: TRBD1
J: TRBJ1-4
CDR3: CAWNQGVGEKLFF
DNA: TGTGCCTGGAATCAGGGGGTCGGGGAAAAACTGTTTTTT

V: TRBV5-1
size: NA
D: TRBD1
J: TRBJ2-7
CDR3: CASSLDTGGAGYEQYF
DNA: TGCGCCAGCAGCTTGGACACAGGGGGAGCGGGCTACGAGCAGTACTTC

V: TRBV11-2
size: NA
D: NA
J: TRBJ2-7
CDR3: CASIQSGEYEQYF
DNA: TGTGCCAGCATCCAATCCGGAGAGTACGAGCAGTACTTC

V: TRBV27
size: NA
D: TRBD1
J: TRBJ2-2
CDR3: CASSLDREAGELFF
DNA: TGTGCCAGCAGTTTAGACAGGGAAGCCGGGGAGCTGTTTTTT

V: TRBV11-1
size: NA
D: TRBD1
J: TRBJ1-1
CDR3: CASSPRQGRFGTEAFF
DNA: TGTGCCAGCAGCCCAAGACAGGGTCGGTTCGGGACTGAAGCTTTCTTT

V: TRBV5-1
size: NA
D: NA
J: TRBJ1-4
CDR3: CASSLRTGYATNEKLFF
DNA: TGCGCCAGCAGCTTGAGAACAGGTTATGCGACTAATGAAAAACTGTTTTTT

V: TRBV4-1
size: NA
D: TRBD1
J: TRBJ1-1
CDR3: CASSFDRDTEAFF
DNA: TGCGCCAGCAGCTTCGACAGGGACACTGAAGCTTTCTTT

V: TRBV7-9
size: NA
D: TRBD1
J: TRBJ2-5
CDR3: CASSSSDRAETQYF
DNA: TGTGCCAGCAGCTCAAGTGACAGGGCAGAGACCCAGTACTTC

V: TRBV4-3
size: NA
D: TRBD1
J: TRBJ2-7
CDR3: CASSQDWTGQTYEQYF
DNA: TGCGCCAGCAGCCAAGATTGGACAGGACAAACCTACGAGCAGTACTTC

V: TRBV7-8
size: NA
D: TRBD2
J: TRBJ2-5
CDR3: CASASGTSGGQETQYF
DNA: TGTGCCAGCGCCTCCGGGACTAGCGGGGGGCAAGAGACCCAGTACTTC

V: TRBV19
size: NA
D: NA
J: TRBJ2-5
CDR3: CASSWAGRKETQYF
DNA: TGTGCCAGTAGTTGGGCAGGGAGGAAAGAGACCCAGTACTTC

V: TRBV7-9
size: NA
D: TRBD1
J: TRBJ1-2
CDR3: CASRSTGGGSGYTF
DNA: TGTGCCAGCAGATCGACAGGGGGCGGGTCGGGCTACACCTTC

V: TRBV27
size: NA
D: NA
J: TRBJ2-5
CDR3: CASSLAGRTQETQYF
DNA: TGTGCCAGCAGTCTGGCGGGACGGACCCAAGAGACCCAGTACTTC

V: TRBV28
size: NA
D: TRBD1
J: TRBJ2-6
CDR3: CASSPGQGKSGANVLTF
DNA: TGTGCCAGCAGTCCCGGACAGGGGAAGTCTGGGGCCAACGTCCTGACTTTC

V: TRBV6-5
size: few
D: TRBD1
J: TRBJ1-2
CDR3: CASSYSRTGGNYGYTF
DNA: TGTGCCAGCAGTTACTCCCGGACAGGGGGAAACTATGGCTACACCTTC

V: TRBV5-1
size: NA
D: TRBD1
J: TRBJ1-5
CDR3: CASSSSGGGYNQPQHF
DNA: TGCGCCAGCAGTTCATCAGGGGGCGGTTACAATCAGCCCCAGCATTTT

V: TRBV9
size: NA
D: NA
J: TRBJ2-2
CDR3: CASSVAKSPELFF
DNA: TGTGCCAGCAGCGTAGCCAAGAGCCCGGAGCTGTTTTTT

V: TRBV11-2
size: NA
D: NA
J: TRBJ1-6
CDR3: CASSPPRGILRPLHF
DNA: TGTGCCAGCAGCCCACCGCGGGGTATCCTTCGGCCCCTCCACTTT

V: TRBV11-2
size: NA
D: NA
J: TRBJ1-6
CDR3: CASSLWAGFNSPLHF
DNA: TGTGCCAGCAGCCTGTGGGCAGGGTTTAATTCACCCCTCCACTTT

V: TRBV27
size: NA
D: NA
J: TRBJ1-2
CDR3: CASSLFGRDYGYTF
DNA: TGTGCCAGCAGTTTATTTGGGCGGGACTATGGCTACACCTTC

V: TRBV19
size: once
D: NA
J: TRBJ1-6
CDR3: CASSKRVEQRSSYNSPLHF
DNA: TGTGCCAGTAGTAAGCGAGTGGAGCAAAGGAGCTCCTATAATTCACCCCTCCACTTT

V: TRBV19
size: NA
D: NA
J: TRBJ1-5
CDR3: CASSISLPPNQPQHF
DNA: TGTGCCAGTAGTATAAGTCTACCGCCAAATCAGCCCCAGCATTTT

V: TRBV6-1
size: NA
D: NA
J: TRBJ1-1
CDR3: CASSENLGAEAFF
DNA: TGTGCCAGCAGTGAAAATCTGGGAGCTGAAGCTTTCTTT

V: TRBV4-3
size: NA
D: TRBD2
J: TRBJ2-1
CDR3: CASSQDGGGSYNEQFF
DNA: TGCGCCAGCAGCCAAGACGGCGGGGGGTCCTACAATGAGCAGTTCTTC

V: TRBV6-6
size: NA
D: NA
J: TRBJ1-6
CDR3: CASSYSRERPLHF
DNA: TGTGCCAGCAGTTATAGCCGGGAACGACCCCTCCACTTT

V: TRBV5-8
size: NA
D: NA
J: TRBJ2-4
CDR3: CASSLDLAKNIQYF
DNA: TGTGCCAGCAGCTTGGATCTAGCCAAAAACATTCAGTACTTC

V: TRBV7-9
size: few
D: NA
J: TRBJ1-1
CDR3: CASSQYIQSGGEAFF
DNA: TGTGCCAGCAGCCAATACATACAATCCGGGGGTGAAGCTTTCTTT

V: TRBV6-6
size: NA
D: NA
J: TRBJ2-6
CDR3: CASSYRGSGANVLTF
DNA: TGTGCCAGCAGTTACCGGGGGTCCGGGGCCAACGTCCTGACTTTC

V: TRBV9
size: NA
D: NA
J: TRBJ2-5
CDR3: CASSVVGGQETQYF
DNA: TGTGCCAGCAGCGTAGTTGGCGGGCAAGAGACCCAGTACTTC

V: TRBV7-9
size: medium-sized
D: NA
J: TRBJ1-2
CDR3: CASSQATGQPYGYTF
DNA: TGTGCCAGCAGCCAAGCCACAGGGCAGCCCTATGGCTACACCTTC

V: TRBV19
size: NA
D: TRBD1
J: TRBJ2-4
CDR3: CASSKGQTQNIQYF
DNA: TGTGCCAGTAGTAAGGGACAGACCCAAAACATTCAGTACTTC

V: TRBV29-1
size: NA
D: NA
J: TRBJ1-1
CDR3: CSVEPSRYTEAFF
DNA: TGCAGCGTTGAACCCTCCAGGTACACTGAAGCTTTCTTT

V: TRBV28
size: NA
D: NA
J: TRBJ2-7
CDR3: CASSSRWAGSSYEQYF
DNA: TGTGCCAGCAGTTCAAGATGGGCCGGCAGCTCCTACGAGCAGTACTTC

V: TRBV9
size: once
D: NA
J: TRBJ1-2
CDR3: CASSAQTGANYGYTF
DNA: TGTGCCAGCAGCGCCCAGACAGGCGCAAACTATGGCTACACCTTC

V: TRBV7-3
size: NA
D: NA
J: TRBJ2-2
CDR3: CASSFSGPNGELFF
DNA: TGTGCCAGCAGCTTTTCAGGGCCGAACGGGGAGCTGTTTTTT